Below are 26 T cell receptor beta chains sequenced from a single sample in a study of T cells in Graves' hyperthyroidism and ophthalmopathy. Using RNA transcripts as the source, TCR beta CDR3 regions were amplified. HTBI primers were the set used in a first-round RT-PCR of the TCR CDR3. From the multiplex PCR reads, TCRdb called clonotypes with MiXCR, one entry per CDR3 protein. The table lists about 260,000 distinct CDR3 sequences, around a quarter of them singletons. The sample comprised blood. The receptor set was obtained from a man aged 40-55 years with Graves' hyperthyroidism that later progressed to Graves' ophthalmopathy.

This clonotype was observed at least ten times. The chain uses TRBV7-9 and TRBJ2-7, with 7 bases matching TRBD1. Germline CDR1 and CDR2: SEHNR and FQNEAQ (reference sequence). CDR3 length equals 13 residues. After removal of 5 bases from V and 3 bases from J, the junction contained 4 bases not matched to a gene. The CDR3: CASSRDSLYEQYF. CDR3 nucleotides: TGTGCCAGCAGCCGGGACAGTCTCTACGAGCAGTACTTC. Variable domain in full (rest from reference TRBV7-9 and TRBJ2-7): DTGVSQNPRHKITKRGQNVTFRCDPISEHNRLYWYRQTLGQGPEFLTYFQNEAQLEKSRLLSDRFSAERPKGSFSTLEIQRTEQGDSAMYLCASSRDSLYEQYFGPGTRLTVT.

This clonotype was found a few times. One end of the junction does not line up with germline, which may come from a read error. This sequence joins TRBV19 and TRBJ1-1; D is unresolved. Germline V gene data show CDR1 as LNHDA and CDR2 as SQIVND (reference sequence). This CDR3 comprises 13 residues. CDR3 protein: CASCITLNTEAFF. The CDR3, as DNA: TGTGCCAGTTGTATCACGTTGAACACTGAAGCTTTCTTT.

The sample holds many counts of this clonotype. V gene TRBV19 combines with J gene TRBJ1-1; D unresolved. The germline CDR1 and CDR2 sequences are LNHDA and SQIVND (reference sequence). The ends were cut back, 8 bases at V and 0 bases at J, with 7 bases in the middle. The CDR3 is made up of 12 amino acids. This CDR3 is CASGEMNTEAFF. CDR3 nucleotide sequence: TGTGCCAGTGGGGAGATGAACACTGAAGCTTTCTTT.

In its sample, this clonotype was seen many times. The chain employs TRBV6-5 and TRBJ2-2, with D perhaps matching TRBD1 (6 bases). In germline, CDR1 is MNHEY, CDR2 SVGAGI. V was shortened by 4 bases and J by 4 bases, with 7 bases between the two germline ends. The CDR3 is made up of 13 amino acids. CDR3 coding DNA: TGTGCCAGCAGTTCGACAGGCACCGGGGAGCTGTTTTTT. Translating it yields CASSSTGTGELFF.

There are many counts of this clonotype. CDR3 sequence (DNA): TGCGCCAGCAGCCAAGTCGCAATGGGGCTAGCGGGTGAGACCCAGTACTTC. Translated, it gives CASSQVAMGLAGETQYF. The V and J genes are TRBV4-1 and TRBJ2-5; 8 nucleotides agree with TRBD2. Per the germline V gene, CDR1 is MGHRA and CDR2 is YSYEKL. V lost 1 base and J lost 5; bases outside the gene matches: 12. CDR3 length equals 17 residues.

Turning to this clonotype: The conserved final phenylalanine or tryptophan is absent from the CDR3, which likely points to a read error. The chain employs TRBV5-1 and TRBJ1-1, with TRBD1 as a possible D gene (5 bases). Between the trimmed V and J ends, which lost 4 bases and 1 base, there was a span of 8 bases. The germline gives CDR1 SGHRS, CDR2 YFSETQ. The CDR3 is made up of 13 amino acids. DNA for the CDR3: TGCGCCAGCAGCGGTGGGGGGAACACTGAAGCTTTCTCT. Its protein product is CASSGGGNTEAFS.

The V call is TRBV12-3 or TRBV12-4, the J call TRBJ1-2; D remains ambiguous. The germline V and J ends were trimmed by 0 bases and 8 bases, with 16 bases remaining between them. There are 15 residues in the CDR3. The CDR3 spells CASSLAGGGSSGYTF. DNA of the CDR3: TGTGCCAGCAGTTTAGCGGGTGGAGGGAGCAGCGGCTACACCTTC.

This clonotype appeared many times. The chain recombines TRBV5-6 with TRBJ1-1, with a weak D call TRBD1 (6 bases). CDR3 length: 15 amino acids. Trimming cost V 4 bases and J 3 bases, with 16 bases left between them. Germline CDR1 and CDR2: SGHDT and YYEEEE. CDR3 in amino acids: CASSRAGQRDTEAFF. The CDR3 DNA sequence: TGTGCCAGCAGCCGCGCCGGACAGAGGGACACTGAAGCTTTCTTT.

This clonotype was counted a few times. The chain combines TRBV12-3 or TRBV12-4 with TRBJ2-7; the D gene is possibly TRBD1 (5 bases). The CDR3 consists of 14 residues. The V end lost 4 bases, the J end lost 1 base, and 11 bases lay between the germline ends. CDR3 sequence: CASSSSTASYEQYF. Written as DNA, the CDR3 is TGTGCCAGCAGTTCGTCGACAGCTTCCTACGAGCAGTACTTC.

This rearrangement joins TRBV12-3 or TRBV12-4 to TRBJ1-1; D not certain. This CDR3 region has 11 residues. The V gene lost 10 bases and the J gene lost 7 bases, with 13 bases spanning the gap. The CDR3, as DNA: TGTGCCACCTCTACTAGGAATGAAGCTTTCTTT. It codes for CATSTRNEAFF.

This clonotype has a count of ten or more. V usage is TRBV5-1 and J usage is TRBJ2-2; either TRBD1 or TRBD2 may supply D (5 bases each). CDR1 SGHRS and CDR2 YFSETQ come from the germline V gene. This CDR3 is 15 amino acids long. Trimming pared 4 bases from V and 8 bases from J, leaving 18 bases between. CDR3 DNA sequence: TGCGCCAGCAGCCCATCGGGACCCCGGAGGGGGGAGCTGTTTTTT. Its translation: CASSPSGPRRGELFF.

On this clonotype: Sequence at one end of the junction differs from germline and may be a read error. The rearrangement links TRBV6-2 or TRBV6-3 to TRBJ2-5; D gene ambiguous. Germline V gene sequence: CDR1 MNHEY, CDR2 SVGEGT. The CDR3 sequence is 12 residues long. CDR3 in DNA: TGTGCCAGCAGCCCAATCCAAGAGGCCCAGTACTTC. This gives the protein CASSPIQEAQYF.

This clonotype was observed at least ten times. This chain joins TRBV12-3 or TRBV12-4 and TRBJ1-2; 8 positions agree with TRBD1. The V gene end was trimmed by 4 bases and the J gene end by 7 bases; junction bases not matched to a gene: 17. The CDR3 covers 17 residues. CDR3 bases: TGTGCCAGCAGTTCCACCGGGACAGGACCCCCGTCGGGTGGCTACACCTTC. This gives the protein CASSSTGTGPPSGGYTF.

This clonotype was counted many times. The CDR3 region has the DNA TGTGCCAGCAGTCCCACGCGGCTCTACGAGCAGTACTTC. Protein sequence: CASSPTRLYEQYF. The chain couples TRBV2 to TRBJ2-7; D gene unclear. V was pared by 5 bases and J by 3 bases, with 11 bases between. CDR3 length: 13 amino acids. Germline lookup yields CDR1 SNHLY and CDR2 FYNNEI.

The CDR3 spells CASSLAQPRAYEQYF. The CDR3 DNA reads as TGTGCCAGCAGTTTAGCGCAGCCTCGGGCCTACGAGCAGTACTTC. The chain carries TRBV12-3 or TRBV12-4 and TRBJ2-7, with D hard to call. The ends were cut back, 0 bases at V and 2 bases at J, with 11 bases in the middle. The CDR3 extends over 15 amino acids.

This clonotype appeared a few times. A single base separates this from a much larger clone, so it may be a read error. The chain couples TRBV7-3 to TRBJ2-2, with D maybe TRBD2 (5 bases). The CDR3 is made up of 16 amino acids. Germline V gives CDR1 SGHTA, CDR2 FQGTGA. The CDR3 loop reads CASSLTFSQNTGEPFF. Here the CDR3 DNA reads TGTGCCAGCAGCTTAACGTTTAGTCAGAACACCGGGGAGCCGTTTTTT.

The sample holds many counts of this clonotype. The rearrangement joins TRBV28 to TRBJ1-3, with a tentative D call TRBD1 (5 bases). The V and J ends lost 7 bases and 3 bases respectively, with 19 bases between them. CDR3 size: 16 residues. Germline V gene lookup returns CDR1 MDHEN and CDR2 SYDVKM. The CDR3 nucleotides are TGTGCCAGCACCCTGTGGGGGGTTTCAAATGGAAACACCATATATTTT. It yields the protein CASTLWGVSNGNTIYF. Supplemented by reference TRBV28 and TRBJ1-3, the full variable domain reads DVKVTQSSRYLVKRTGEKVFLECVQDMDHENMFWYRQDPGLGLRLIYFSYDVKMKEKGDIPEGYSVSREKKERFSLILESASTNQTSMYLCASTLWGVSNGNTIYFGEGSWLTVV.

The rearrangement joins TRBV7-2 to TRBJ2-5; D unclear. The V end lost 0 bases, the J end lost 5 bases, and 7 bases lay between the germline ends. Per the germline V gene, CDR1 is SGHTA and CDR2 is FQGNSA. CDR3 length equals 13 residues. CDR3 nucleotides: TGTGCCAGCAGCTTAGCGTTCAGGGAGACCCAGTACTTC. Translating gives CASSLAFRETQYF.

This clonotype was found many times. V is TRBV12-3 or TRBV12-4 and J is TRBJ2-7; possibly TRBD1 for D (6 bases). The CDR3 consists of 14 residues. The germline V and J ends were trimmed by 5 bases and 2 bases, with 13 bases remaining between them. The CDR3 is CASSAGEGAYEQYF. DNA for the CDR3: TGTGCCAGCAGTGCAGGAGAGGGGGCCTACGAGCAGTACTTC.

This clonotype was observed at least ten times. The CDR3 region is CASSIPGPHGYTF. DNA of the CDR3: TGTGCCAGTAGTATACCAGGGCCCCATGGCTACACCTTC. The chain joins TRBV19 to TRBJ1-2; a weak D match, TRBD1 (5 bases). The germline V gene has CDR1 LNHDA and CDR2 SQIVND (reference sequence). This CDR3 has 13 residues. Trimming removed 2 bases from V and 6 bases from J, with 10 bases in between.

The V call is TRBV6-1, the J call TRBJ1-5, with D tentatively TRBD1 (5 bases). Germline values: CDR1 MNHNS, CDR2 SASEGT. The CDR3 contains 14 residues. V lost 8 bases to trimming and J lost 2 bases, with 13 bases between them. CDR3 loop: CASEGLGRNQPQHF. The CDR3 bases are TGTGCCAGCGAGGGACTTGGGCGCAATCAGCCCCAGCATTTT.

This clonotype was seen at least ten times. V usage is TRBV6-1 and J usage is TRBJ2-2, with 7 bases identical to TRBD1. Germline trimming cut 6 bases from V and 7 bases from J; bases unmatched to any gene: 8. Germline CDR1 MNHNS, CDR2 SASEGT. The CDR3 runs 14 residues. CDR3 protein: CASSPQGSVGELFF. The CDR3 region has the DNA TGTGCCAGCAGCCCACAGGGGTCGGTCGGGGAGCTGTTTTTT.

This chain uses TRBV7-2 with TRBJ1-1; D gene uncertain. The CDR3 runs to 14 residues. CDR1 and CDR2 from the germline V gene are SGHTA and FQGNSA. V gave up 3 bases and J gave up 1 base, with 9 bases separating them. In DNA form, the CDR3 reads TGTGCCAGCAGCTTTATTGCTTCGAACACTGAAGCTTTCTTT. It specifies CASSFIASNTEAFF.

This clonotype was counted ten times or more. CDR3 residues: CASSFSGVVAVWGYTF. CDR3 in DNA: TGTGCCAGCAGCTTTTCAGGGGTGGTGGCAGTATGGGGCTACACCTTC. The chain carries TRBV5-6 and TRBJ1-2, with D perhaps matching TRBD1 (6 bases). The CDR3 spans 16 residues. Germline V lookup: CDR1 SGHDT, CDR2 YYEEEE. The V gene lost 2 bases and the J gene lost 8 bases, with 22 bases spanning the gap.

This rearrangement joins TRBV12-3 or TRBV12-4 to TRBJ2-5; 7 bases are a match to TRBD1. Trimming took 10 bases from V and 5 from J; bases not matched to a gene: 10. The length of the CDR3 is 13 residues. CDR3: CATGPAGGETQYF. The CDR3 nucleotides are TGTGCCACCGGACCCGCAGGGGGTGAGACCCAGTACTTC.

This clonotype was observed at least ten times. The J gene is TRBJ1-3, the V gene TRBV5-1, with D possibly being TRBD1 (5 bases). Trimming stripped 1 base from V and 1 base from J, with 24 bases between. This CDR3 has 20 residues. Germline V gene sequence: CDR1 SGHRS, CDR2 YFSETQ. The CDR3 DNA is TGCGCCAGCAGCTTGTCCTTTGCGGGGCGGTTTGGGCGATCTGGAAACACCATATATTTT. This sequence encodes CASSLSFAGRFGRSGNTIYF.